These 5 T cell receptor beta chains came from one sample sequenced in a study of blood T cell repertoires in COVID-19. Sequencing was performed with immunoSEQ multiplex PCR; in TCRdb, only in-frame clones are kept and a portion is missing. The top ten clones hold around 4.5% of a sample with around 270,000 clones, 70% to 90% of them seen once. The sequencing sample was made of PBMCs or T cells enriched from blood (not recorded which). These receptors all come from a woman aged 25 to 39 who had recovered from COVID-19.

The V and J genes are TRBV14 and TRBJ1-2, with D unresolved. From germline, CDR1 is SGHDN and CDR2 FVKESK. Trimming took 0 bases from V and 4 from J, leaving 6 bases between them. There are 13 residues in the CDR3. CDR3 in DNA: TGTGCCAGCAGCCAAGACAGCGTCTATGGCTACACCTTC. It translates to CASSQDSVYGYTF.

J is TRBJ2-3 and V is TRBV28; 12 nucleotides align to TRBD2. The V segment lost 7 bases and the J segment 1 base; nucleotides outside the gene matches: 6. The CDR3 runs 16 residues. Looked up from germline, CDR1 is MDHEN and CDR2 is SYDVKM. The DNA for the CDR3 is TGTGCCAGCAAGAAACTAGCGGGAGGAGGCACAGATACGCAGTATTTT. As protein: CASKKLAGGGTDTQYF.

The gene calls are TRBV11-2 and TRBJ1-2; no firm D call. Germline CDR1 reads SGHAT; CDR2 reads FQNNGV. This CDR3 contains 14 residues. V was trimmed by 3 bases and J by 0 bases, leaving 8 bases between them. The CDR3 sequence: CASSLSGANYGYTF. CDR3 nucleotide sequence: TGTGCCAGCAGCTTGTCGGGAGCTAACTATGGCTACACCTTC.

This clone was found a few times. J is TRBJ2-5 and V is TRBV6-5; possibly TRBD1 for D (5 bases). Trimming pared 8 bases from V and 4 bases from J, leaving 14 bases between. The germline CDR1 and CDR2 sequences are MNHEY and SVGAGI. The CDR3 extends over 13 amino acids. CDR3 in amino acids: CASLKAGLETQYF. The CDR3, as DNA: TGTGCCAGCTTAAAGGCAGGGCTAGAGACCCAGTACTTC.

The chain employs TRBV18 and TRBJ1-2; tentatively, D is TRBD1 (5 bases). Trimming removed 6 bases at V and 6 bases at J, with 14 bases between. CDR3 length equals 13 residues. Germline V gene sequence: CDR1 KGHSH, CDR2 LQKENI. The CDR3 reads CASSPGAGNGYTF. DNA for the CDR3: TGTGCCAGCTCTCCCGGAGCAGGGAATGGCTACACCTTC.